Presented here are 4 T cell receptor beta chains from one specimen sequenced in a study of a mutant IDH1 vaccine in newly diagnosed glioma. The repertoire was sequenced with immunoSEQ multiplex PCR; TCRdb's copy has only in-frame clones and lacks some. The data hold around 53,000 clones, with roughly 90% observed a single time. Time point given: baseline, week 1 (first vaccination visit). The sample's treatment: pre-vaccination baseline after standard-of-care therapy. The sequences come from PBMCs, collected from a glioma patient treated with radiotherapy, temozolomide or both. The receptors originated from a man between 40 and 49 years old with glioma.

The rearrangement links TRBV5-5 to TRBJ1-1; D is undetermined. V lost 5 bases and J 1 base, leaving 12 bases between the germline ends. CDR1 and CDR2 (germline): SGHKS, YYEKEE (reference sequence). The CDR3 is made up of 14 amino acids. CDR3 sequence: CASRKHGENTEAFF. CDR3 in DNA: TGTGCCAGCAGGAAGCACGGGGAGAACACTGAAGCTTTCTTT. The whole variable domain, filled in from reference TRBV5-5 and TRBJ1-1, reads DAGVTQSPTHLIKTRGQQVTLRCSPISGHKSVSWYQQVLGQGPQFIFQYYEKEERGRGNFPDRFSARQFPNYSSELNVNALLLGDSALYLCASRKHGENTEAFFGQGTRLTVV.

This clone came up a few times. The V call is TRBV4-1, the J call TRBJ2-1; perhaps TRBD2 as D (5 bases). Germline V gene sequence: CDR1 MGHRA, CDR2 YSYEKL. V was clipped by 1 base and J by 2 bases, with 12 bases between them. The CDR3 totals 16 residues. The CDR3 nucleotides are TGCGCCAGCAGCCAAGCTGGACTTTTGACCTACAATGAGCAGTTCTTC. This codes for CASSQAGLLTYNEQFF.

The rearrangement links TRBV7-9 to TRBJ2-5; D is possibly TRBD2 (5 bases). Trimming shortened V by 5 bases and J by 5 bases, and 21 bases separated the two germline ends. The CDR3 length is 16 residues. Germline V gene data show CDR1 as SEHNR and CDR2 as FQNEAQ (reference sequence). For the CDR3, the DNA is TGTGCCAGCAGCCTCCGACGGACTGGCAAGCTGGAGACCCAGTACTTC. Residues: CASSLRRTGKLETQYF.

The rearrangement links TRBV27 to TRBJ1-2; D unclear. V was shortened by 4 bases and J by 5 bases, with 8 bases between the two germline ends. Germline CDR1 reads MNHEY; CDR2 reads SMNVEV (reference sequence). The CDR3 extends over 12 amino acids. For the CDR3, the DNA is TGTGCCAGCAGTTCGGAAGGATATGGCTACACCTTC. Translated: CASSSEGYGYTF.